A single sample gave rise to the 20 T cell receptor beta chains below, sequenced in a study of glioma-infiltrating T cells after dendritic cell vaccination. The repertoire was sequenced with immunoSEQ multiplex PCR; TCRdb's copy has only in-frame clones and lacks some. The sample has approximately 90,000 clones, around 85% seen once; the top ten hold roughly 2.9%. This sample comprised blood, obtained before dendritic cell vaccination. The receptors here all came from a human donor with glioblastoma.

The rearrangement links TRBV6-1 to TRBJ1-2; D perhaps matches TRBD1 (5 bases). Per germline, CDR1 MNHNS and CDR2 SASEGT. The V gene lost 2 bases and the J gene lost 4 bases, with 8 bases spanning the gap. The CDR3 contains 13 residues. For the CDR3, the DNA is TGTGCCAGCAGTGAACTAGGGGCCTATGGCTACACCTTC. Amino acid sequence: CASSELGAYGYTF.

The chain is built from TRBV7-8 and TRBJ2-2; perhaps TRBD2 as D (6 bases). V was cut by 7 bases and J by 7 bases, with 19 bases left in between. The germline gives CDR1 SGHVS, CDR2 FQNEAQ. There are 15 residues in the CDR3. The CDR3 sequence is CASTIEAGLGGELFF. CDR3 coding DNA: TGTGCCAGCACCATAGAGGCGGGGTTGGGCGGGGAGCTGTTTTTT.

The chain has TRBV7-6 and TRBJ1-1; 7 nucleotides line up with TRBD1. The V gene end was trimmed by 5 bases and the J gene end by 3 bases; junction bases not matched to a gene: 9. The CDR3 sequence is 15 residues long. In germline, CDR1 is SGHVS, CDR2 FNYEAQ. The CDR3 bases are TGTGCCAGCAGCACATCGACAGGGAAGGACACTGAAGCTTTCTTT. Amino acids: CASSTSTGKDTEAFF.

The table lists this clone with a count of one. The J gene is TRBJ2-1, the V gene TRBV11-3; maybe TRBD1 (6 bases). Germline V gives CDR1 SGHNT, CDR2 YENEEA. Trimming stripped 5 bases from V and 4 bases from J, with 6 bases between. The CDR3 length is 12 residues. In DNA form, the CDR3 reads TGTGCCAGCAGCAGGGGGTACAATGAGCAGTTCTTC. This sequence encodes CASSRGYNEQFF.

In its sample, this clone was seen a few times. The chain uses TRBV7-9 and TRBJ2-3, with D perhaps TRBD2 (7 bases). Trimming removed 2 bases at V and 2 bases at J, with 11 bases between. The V gene's germline CDR1 is SEHNR and CDR2 FQNEAQ (reference sequence). CDR3 length equals 15 residues. The CDR3 is CASSLSGGNTDTQYF. The CDR3 DNA reads as TGTGCCAGCAGCTTATCGGGGGGCAACACAGATACGCAGTATTTT.

The chain is built from TRBV5-6 and TRBJ2-7; tentative D call: TRBD2 (6 bases). Germline CDR1 SGHDT, CDR2 YYEEEE. The V end lost 4 bases, the J end lost 1 base, and 15 bases lay between the germline ends. This CDR3 region has 15 residues. The CDR3 DNA follows: TGTGCCAGCAGCCTGGGCGGGGCCCTTTCCTACGAGCAGTACTTC. Its translation is CASSLGGALSYEQYF.

This clone was seen a single time. The J gene is TRBJ1-2, the V gene TRBV7-2, with 7 bases fitting TRBD1. This CDR3 comprises 17 residues. V lost 5 bases, J lost 0 bases, and 12 bases stayed unmatched. Germline values: CDR1 SGHTA, CDR2 FQGNSA. CDR3 DNA: TGTGCCAGCAGCCCCGCGGACAGGCCTCCTACTAACTATGGCTACACCTTC. It translates to CASSPADRPPTNYGYTF.

This rearrangement joins TRBV29-1 to TRBJ2-1; tentative D call: TRBD2 (5 bases). This CDR3 contains 15 residues. V was trimmed by 4 bases and J by 0 bases, leaving 13 bases between them. Per germline, CDR1 SQVTM and CDR2 ANQGSEA. The CDR3 region has the DNA TGCAGCGTTGCTGGGAGCTCGAGCTCCTACAATGAGCAGTTCTTC. Amino acids: CSVAGSSSSYNEQFF.

The J gene is TRBJ2-3, the V gene TRBV7-2; a possible D gene is TRBD2 (7 bases). The V gene's germline CDR1 is SGHTA and CDR2 FQGNSA. Trimming left V 4 bases short and J 6 bases short, with 14 bases between. The length of the CDR3 is 14 residues. The CDR3 region is CASSSGGGRDTQYF. The CDR3 nucleotides read TGTGCCAGCAGCTCGGGGGGCGGCAGGGATACGCAGTATTTT.

V gene TRBV7-9 combines with J gene TRBJ1-1; the D is unclear. The CDR3 is 15 residues long. V lost 5 bases and J lost 0, with 13 bases in between. The germline gives CDR1 SEHNR, CDR2 FQNEAQ (reference sequence). CDR3 in amino acids: CASSLARGLNTEAFF. The CDR3 DNA sequence: TGTGCCAGCAGCCTCGCGCGGGGTCTGAACACTGAAGCTTTCTTT.

The chain combines TRBV25-1 with TRBJ2-1; no reliable D call. Germline V gene sequence: CDR1 MGHDK, CDR2 SYGVNS. V was shortened by 1 base and J by 8 bases, with 9 bases between the two germline ends. The CDR3 length is 13 residues. The CDR3 DNA follows: TGTGCCAGCAGTGAATTTCCCGGAGATGAGCAGTTCTTC. Its translation: CASSEFPGDEQFF.

J is TRBJ2-7 and V is TRBV28; 7 bases map to TRBD1. V lost 9 bases and J lost 2; bases outside the gene matches: 28. The length of the CDR3 is 20 residues. The germline V gene encodes CDR1 MDHEN and CDR2 SYDVKM. In DNA form, the CDR3 reads TGTGCCAGTACCCCCCTGGGCCTCGGGACAGTTCTAAGAGGGGCCTACGAGCAGTACTTC. It yields the protein CASTPLGLGTVLRGAYEQYF. Looking up the rest from reference TRBV28 and TRBJ2-7 gives the full variable domain: DVKVTQSSRYLVKRTGEKVFLECVQDMDHENMFWYRQDPGLGLRLIYFSYDVKMKEKGDIPEGYSVSREKKERFSLILESASTNQTSMYLCASTPLGLGTVLRGAYEQYFGPGTRLTVT.

The chain has TRBV6-5 and TRBJ1-2; TRBD1 matches 11 bases. Germline CDR1 and CDR2: MNHEY and SVGAGI. The length of the CDR3 is 15 residues. J was trimmed by 4 bases and V by 6 bases; bases with no gene match: 7. The CDR3 DNA reads as TGTGCCAGCAGCCCGGACAGGGGGCCTTTCTATGGCTACACCTTC. Encoded protein: CASSPDRGPFYGYTF.

The chain carries TRBV15 and TRBJ2-7; 9 bases are a match to TRBD2. Germline V lookup: CDR1 LNHNV, CDR2 YYDKDF (reference sequence). Unmatched junction bases numbered 12, after V lost 5 bases and J lost 4 bases. CDR3 length: 16 residues. CDR3 in DNA: TGTGCCACCAGCGACCCTAGGGCTAGCGGGGTTTACGAGCAGTACTTC. Translation gives CATSDPRASGVYEQYF.

The V gene is TRBV7-3, the J gene TRBJ2-1; possible D gene TRBD2, 6 bases. Germline V gives CDR1 SGHTA, CDR2 FQGTGA. Trimming removed 1 base from V and 4 bases from J, with 11 bases in between. This CDR3 is 15 amino acids long. The CDR3 nucleotides are TGTGCCAGCAGCTTAAGGCGGGACCGATACAATGAGCAGTTCTTC. Translated, it gives CASSLRRDRYNEQFF.

The rearrangement joins TRBV6-1 to TRBJ1-2; D unresolved. CDR1 is MNHNS, CDR2 SASEGT, per germline. This CDR3 region has 12 residues. V was clipped by 2 bases and J by 2 bases, with 3 bases between them. The CDR3 sequence is CASSELNYGYTF. The CDR3 DNA follows: TGTGCCAGCAGTGAATTAAACTATGGCTACACCTTC.

V is TRBV9 and J is TRBJ2-7; 10 bases match TRBD2. The ends lost 4 bases at V and 3 bases at J; junction bases unmatched: 4. The CDR3 sequence is 14 residues long. Germline V gene lookup returns CDR1 SGDLS and CDR2 YYNGEE. CDR3 loop: CASSPSGRIYEQYF. The CDR3 DNA reads TGTGCCAGCAGCCCTAGCGGGAGAATCTACGAGCAGTACTTC.

The chain recombines TRBV5-1 with TRBJ2-7; 10 bases are shared with TRBD2. With V trimmed by 4 bases and J by 0 bases, 4 bases remained unmatched. CDR1 is SGHRS, CDR2 YFSETQ, per germline. The CDR3 sequence is 15 residues long. The CDR3 sequence is CASSLGLADSYEQYF. The CDR3 DNA follows: TGCGCCAGCAGCCTTGGACTAGCGGACTCCTACGAGCAGTACTTC.

This clone was seen only once. The chain has TRBV6-4 and TRBJ1-1; D might be TRBD1 (6 bases). The CDR3 has 13 amino acids. Germline V CDR1 and CDR2: MRHNA, SNTAGT. Trimming took off 6 bases at V and 5 bases at J, with 13 bases between the two ends. The CDR3 region has the DNA TGTGCCAGCAGGGAAGGGGGAAGAACTGAAGCTTTCTTT. As protein: CASREGGRTEAFF.

This clone was counted only a few times. The V and J genes are TRBV2 and TRBJ1-1; unclear D gene. This CDR3 has 10 amino acids. CDR1 and CDR2 (germline): SNHLY, FYNNEI. V lost 7 bases, J lost 7 bases, and 7 bases lay in between. The CDR3 spells CASTAGEAFF. CDR3 nucleotide sequence: TGTGCCAGCACGGCAGGTGAAGCTTTCTTT. The complete variable domain, with remaining parts taken from reference TRBV2 and TRBJ1-1, reads EPEVTQTPSHQVTQMGQEVILRCVPISNHLYFYWYRQILGQKVEFLVSFYNNEISEKSEIFDDQFSVERPDGSNFTLKIRSTKLEDSAMYFCASTAGEAFFGQGTRLTVV.